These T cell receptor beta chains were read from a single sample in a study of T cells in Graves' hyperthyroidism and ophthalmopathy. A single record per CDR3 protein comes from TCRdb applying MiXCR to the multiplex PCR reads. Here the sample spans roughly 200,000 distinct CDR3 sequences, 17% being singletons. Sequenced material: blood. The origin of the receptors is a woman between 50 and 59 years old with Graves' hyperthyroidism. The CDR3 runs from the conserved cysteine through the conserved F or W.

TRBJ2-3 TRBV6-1 CASSRGLTDTQYF
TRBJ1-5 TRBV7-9 CASSPSGGVDHQPQHF
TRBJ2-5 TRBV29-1 CSVLAGGPRETQYF
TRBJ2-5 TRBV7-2 CASSQGLPTTSTQYF
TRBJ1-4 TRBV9 CASSPFTPATNEKLFF
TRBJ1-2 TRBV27 CASSRTGTTYTF
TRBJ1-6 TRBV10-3 CATSSGTGNSPLHF
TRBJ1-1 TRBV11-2 CASSPLKGVNTEAFF
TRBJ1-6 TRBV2 CASSEFGEMSSYNSPLYF
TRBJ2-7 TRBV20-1 CSARDKGGPYEQYF
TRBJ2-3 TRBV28 CAGRLAGADTQYF
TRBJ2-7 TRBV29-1 CSARLAGVHEQYF
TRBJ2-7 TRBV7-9 CASKTSGHNSYEQYF
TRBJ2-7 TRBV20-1 CSARNFGTSGAEQYF
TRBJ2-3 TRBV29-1 CSVVQSTDTQYF
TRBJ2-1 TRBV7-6 CASSLVASGFYNEQFF
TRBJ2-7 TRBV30 CAWSVGGPGVYEQYF
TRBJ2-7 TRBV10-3 CATRGLADTYEQYF
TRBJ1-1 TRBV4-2 CASSQDRAEQNTEAFF
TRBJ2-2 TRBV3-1 CASSQGTGLNTGELFF
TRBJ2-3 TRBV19 CASKETVSTDTQYF
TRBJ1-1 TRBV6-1 CASSRQGADTEAFF
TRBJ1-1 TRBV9 CASSSTGADTEAFF
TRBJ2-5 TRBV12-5 CASGLGDPRETQYF
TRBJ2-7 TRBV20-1 CSARVTGANSYEQYF
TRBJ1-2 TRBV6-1 CASSEAYRVEWGGYTF
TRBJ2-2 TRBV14 CASSQAGWNLNTGELFF
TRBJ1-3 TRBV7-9 CASSLFASSGNTIYF
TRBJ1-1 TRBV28 CASSLSGPGNTEAFF
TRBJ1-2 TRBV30 CAWSVGGEGYGYTF
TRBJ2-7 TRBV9 CASSVGSDVRSYEQYF
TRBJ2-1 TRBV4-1 CASSPLYPGEDNEQFF
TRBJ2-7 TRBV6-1 CASSLLGVTYEQYF
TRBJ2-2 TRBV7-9 CASTKPETGDNTGELFF
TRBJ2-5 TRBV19 CASRPTGAQETQYF
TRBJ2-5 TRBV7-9 CASILDGAGGPRETQYF
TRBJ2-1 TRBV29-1 CSLGSGVSYNEQFF
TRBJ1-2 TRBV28 CASSFWGKDYGYTF
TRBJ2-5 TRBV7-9 CASSLGWDREETQYF
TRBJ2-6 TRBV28 CASIGHTSGANVLTF